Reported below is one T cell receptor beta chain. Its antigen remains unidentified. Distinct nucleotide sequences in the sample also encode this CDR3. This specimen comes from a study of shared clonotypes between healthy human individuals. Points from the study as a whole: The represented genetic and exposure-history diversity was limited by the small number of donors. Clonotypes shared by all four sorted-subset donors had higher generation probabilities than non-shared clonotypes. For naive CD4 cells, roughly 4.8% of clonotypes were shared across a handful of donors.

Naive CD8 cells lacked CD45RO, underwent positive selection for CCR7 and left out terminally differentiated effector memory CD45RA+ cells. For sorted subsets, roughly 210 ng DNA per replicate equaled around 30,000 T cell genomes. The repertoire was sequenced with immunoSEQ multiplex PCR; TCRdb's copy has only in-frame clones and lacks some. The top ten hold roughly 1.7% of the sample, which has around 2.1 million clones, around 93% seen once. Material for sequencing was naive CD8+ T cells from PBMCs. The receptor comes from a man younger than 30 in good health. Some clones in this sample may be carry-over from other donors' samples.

CDR3 sequence: CASRPGTSYEQYF. CDR3 DNA sequence: TGTGCCAGCAGACCCGGGACCTCCTACGAGCAGTACTTC. The rearrangement joins TRBV7-9 to TRBJ2-7; either TRBD1 or TRBD2 may supply D (5 bases each). Trimming took off 6 bases at V and 0 bases at J, with 9 bases between the two ends. Germline CDR1 reads SEHNR; CDR2 reads FQNEAQ (reference sequence). CDR3 length: 13 amino acids.